This TCR beta chain emerged from a study of T cells after somatic rescue of genetic block. The protocol was immunoSEQ multiplex PCR, while the TCRdb copy is restricted to in-frame clones and leaves out a portion. Of more than 14,000 clones in the sample, 72% are singletons; the top ten hold 12% to 15%. V was shortened by 6 bases and J by 0 bases, with 12 bases between the two germline ends. This CDR3 is 15 amino acids long. The V gene's germline CDR1 is MNHNY and CDR2 SVGAGI (reference sequence). The chain carries TRBV6-6 and TRBJ2-4; D remains ambiguous. Sequencing was carried out using peripheral blood mononuclear cells (PBMCs). This TCR was recovered from a boy between 10 and 17 years old. CDR3 in DNA: TGTGCCAGCAGCCCCGACGGGCCAGCCAAAAACATTCAGTACTTC. Translating it yields CASSPDGPAKNIQYF.